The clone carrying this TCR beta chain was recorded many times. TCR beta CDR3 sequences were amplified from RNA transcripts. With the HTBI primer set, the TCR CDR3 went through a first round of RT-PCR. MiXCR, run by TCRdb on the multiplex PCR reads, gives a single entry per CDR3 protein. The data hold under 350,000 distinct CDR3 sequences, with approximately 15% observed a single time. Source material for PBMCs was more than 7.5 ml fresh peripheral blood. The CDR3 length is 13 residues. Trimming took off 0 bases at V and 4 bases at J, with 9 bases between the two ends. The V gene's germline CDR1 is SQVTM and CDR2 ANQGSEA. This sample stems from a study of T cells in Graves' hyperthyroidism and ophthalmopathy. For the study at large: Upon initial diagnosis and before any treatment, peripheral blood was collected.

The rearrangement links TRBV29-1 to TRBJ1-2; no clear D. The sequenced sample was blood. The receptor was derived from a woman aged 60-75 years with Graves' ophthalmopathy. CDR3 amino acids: CSVEDLGGYGYTF. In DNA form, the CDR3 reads TGCAGCGTTGAAGATCTGGGCGGCTATGGCTACACCTTC.